This T cell receptor (beta chain) was sequenced for a study of T cell repertoires in cytomegalovirus infection. The wider study: Selection of CMV epitopes for the study included recently identified HLA-C-restricted and well-studied HLA-B-restricted ones. Both CMV infection and a matching HLA type were indicated by public TCR beta signatures. Study-wide results and caveats: Summed frequency of shared TCR beta families picked out CMV carriers who also had the relevant HLA.

This clonotype was detected a few times. Its specificity is not known. Germline assignment: CDR1 MDHEN and CDR2 SYDVKM. Trimming took 6 bases from V and 3 from J; bases not matched to a gene: 10. This CDR3 region has 15 residues. TCRdb used MiXCR to reprocess the reads, holding one entry per CDR3 protein. The sample lists fewer than 650,000 distinct CDR3 sequences, roughly 42% seen once, with more than 40% in the top ten. The starting material was cultured PBMCs, obtained from culture after CMV antigen stimulation. The chain is built from TRBV28 and TRBJ1-2, with 7 bases identical to TRBD1. The TCR was taken from a human donor in good health (CMV status not recorded). Some clones in this sample may be carry-over from other donors' samples. The CDR3, as DNA: TGTGCCAGCAGACGGGCAGGGGGTGTAGACTATGGCTACACCTTC. Translated: CASRRAGGVDYGYTF.